Listed below are T cell receptor beta chains from one sample, sequenced in a study of radiation and T cells in renal cell carcinoma. The repertoire was sequenced with immunoSEQ multiplex PCR; TCRdb's copy has only in-frame clones and lacks some. Found here are about 150,000 clones, about 85% of them singletons; the top ten hold 4.1%. Sequences were derived from blood, sampled from a patient whose treatment included radiotherapy and nephrectomy. The receptors here all came from a woman aged 70-85 years with renal cell carcinoma. Each CDR3 is given with its conserved first and last residue. D genes are given only for firm matches. The size of a clone is reported for some rows only, either as once, few or many, or as a class for expanded clones.

V gene	clone size	CDR3 length	J gene	D gene	CDR3 protein	CDR3 DNA
TRBV9	.	14	TRBJ1-1	TRBD1	CASSARQGATEAFF	TGTGCCAGCAGCGCTCGGCAGGGGGCAACTGAAGCTTTCTTT
TRBV11-2	.	12	TRBJ2-7	.	CASSFNSNEQYF	TGTGCCAGCAGCTTCAATTCCAACGAGCAGTACTTC
TRBV9	.	15	TRBJ2-2	.	CASSVGSANTGELFF	TGTGCCAGCAGCGTAGGTTCTGCGAACACCGGGGAGCTGTTTTTT
TRBV4-2	.	15	TRBJ1-2	.	CASSQRGATNYGYTF	TGTGCCAGCAGCCAAAGGGGGGCAACGAACTATGGCTACACCTTC
TRBV18	.	13	TRBJ2-7	TRBD1	CASSPGQSDEQYF	TGTGCCAGCTCACCGGGACAGAGCGACGAGCAGTACTTC
TRBV19	.	16	TRBJ2-2	TRBD2	CASRDRRGGHTGELFF	TGTGCCAGTAGAGACCGCCGGGGGGGCCACACCGGGGAGCTGTTTTTT
TRBV7-9	once	14	TRBJ1-5	.	CASSLAGSNQPQHF	TGTGCCAGCAGCTTGGCCGGTAGCAATCAGCCCCAGCATTTT
TRBV5-1	.	15	TRBJ1-3	.	CASSLTQGTGNTIYF	TGCGCCAGCAGCTTGACCCAGGGTACTGGAAACACCATATATTTT
TRBV2	few	16	TRBJ2-2	.	CASSEQRFANTGELFF	TGTGCCAGCAGTGAACAACGTTTCGCGAACACCGGGGAGCTGTTTTTT
TRBV7-8	.	13	TRBJ1-2	.	CASSLSYDYGYTF	TGTGCCAGCAGCTTATCTTATGACTATGGCTACACCTTC
TRBV28	.	13	TRBJ1-1	TRBD1	CASRGQGDTEAFF	TGTGCCAGCCGGGGACAGGGGGACACTGAAGCTTTCTTT
TRBV9	.	16	TRBJ2-3	.	CASSVTGGGLGDTQYF	TGTGCCAGCAGCGTAACAGGGGGGGGCCTTGGAGATACGCAGTATTTT
TRBV10-1	.	15	TRBJ2-7	TRBD1	CASSETRDRGYGQYF	TGCGCCAGCAGTGAGACCCGGGACAGGGGCTACGGGCAGTACTTC
TRBV30	.	15	TRBJ1-5	TRBD1	CAWSAWTGTHQPQHF	TGTGCCTGGAGCGCCTGGACAGGGACTCATCAGCCCCAGCATTTT
TRBV7-6	.	16	TRBJ2-5	TRBD1	CASSTQIRDREETQYF	TGTGCCAGCAGCACCCAGATCCGGGACAGGGAAGAGACCCAGTACTTC
TRBV25-1	.	15	TRBJ1-2	.	CASSEPAGDGYGYTF	TGTGCCAGCAGTGAACCGGCAGGGGACGGCTATGGCTACACCTTC
TRBV9	.	15	TRBJ2-7	.	CASSVAPGANYEQYF	TGTGCCAGCAGCGTAGCTCCGGGGGCCAACTACGAGCAGTACTTC
TRBV11-3	.	16	TRBJ2-7	.	CASSLKGQASSYEQYF	TGTGCCAGCAGCTTGAAGGGGCAGGCGAGCTCCTACGAGCAGTACTTC
TRBV11-2	.	16	TRBJ1-3	TRBD1	CASDRGSGGSGNTIYF	TGTGCCAGCGATCGGGGGTCAGGGGGCTCTGGAAACACCATATATTTT
TRBV27	.	13	TRBJ1-2	.	CASSRSGLEGYTF	TGTGCCAGCAGCAGATCAGGGTTAGAAGGCTACACCTTC
TRBV6-1	.	16	TRBJ2-5	TRBD2	CASSVASGGAGETQYF	TGTGCCAGCAGTGTGGCTAGCGGGGGGGCTGGAGAGACCCAGTACTTC
TRBV19	.	15	TRBJ1-5	.	CASSIAGQFNQPQHF	TGTGCCAGTAGTATAGCGGGGCAGTTTAATCAGCCCCAGCATTTT
TRBV7-8	.	15	TRBJ1-1	.	CASSPTWDWWTEAFF	TGTGCCAGCAGCCCTACCTGGGACTGGTGGACTGAAGCTTTCTTT
TRBV7-2	.	17	TRBJ1-1	TRBD1	CASSLRQGRPGGTEAFF	TGTGCCAGCAGCTTACGACAGGGGCGCCCTGGGGGCACTGAAGCTTTCTTT
TRBV15	.	14	TRBJ2-1	.	CATGAPSSYNEQFF	TGTGCCACCGGGGCACCGAGCTCCTACAATGAGCAGTTCTTC
TRBV19	few	15	TRBJ1-5	TRBD1	CASSIIQGTNQPQHF	TGTGCCAGTAGTATAATACAGGGGACCAATCAGCCCCAGCATTTT
TRBV4-1	.	15	TRBJ2-7	.	CASSQEGTALYEQYF	TGCGCCAGCAGCCAAGAGGGGACGGCCCTCTACGAGCAGTACTTC
TRBV9	.	14	TRBJ2-7	TRBD2	CASSVGAGGSWQYF	TGTGCCAGCAGCGTAGGGGCGGGGGGCTCCTGGCAGTACTTC
TRBV7-3	few	15	TRBJ2-1	TRBD1	CASSGDRGKGNEQFF	TGTGCCAGCAGCGGGGACAGGGGAAAGGGGAATGAGCAGTTCTTC
TRBV19	.	16	TRBJ1-5	.	CASTRDPLRSNQPQHF	TGTGCCAGTACCCGGGACCCGCTTAGGAGCAATCAGCCCCAGCATTTT
TRBV5-1	.	17	TRBJ2-3	TRBD2	CASSSRLAGGSTDTQYF	TGCGCCAGCAGCTCCCGACTAGCGGGGGGAAGCACAGATACGCAGTATTTT
TRBV7-3	.	15	TRBJ2-3	.	CASSLVGGQGDTQYF	TGTGCCAGCAGCTTAGTCGGGGGTCAGGGAGATACGCAGTATTTT
TRBV5-1	.	14	TRBJ2-5	.	CASSSPRSQETQYF	TGCGCCAGCAGCTCCCCCCGCAGCCAAGAGACCCAGTACTTC
TRBV19	.	16	TRBJ2-2	TRBD1	CASSTPGTGVRGELFF	TGTGCCAGTAGTACCCCCGGGACAGGGGTGCGCGGGGAGCTGTTTTTT
TRBV9	.	13	TRBJ1-1	.	CASSDLRDTEAFF	TGTGCCAGCAGCGATTTAAGGGACACTGAAGCTTTCTTT